The TCR beta chain under discussion was sequenced for a study of regulatory T cells in long-lasting Graves disease. The CDR3 is 14 residues long. V was shortened by 5 bases and J by 6 bases, with 17 bases between the two germline ends. Comments on this clonotype: The antigen is unknown.

The time point was: newly diagnosed GD, antithyroid drugs for less than 3 months. RNA isolated from PBMCs was used to make the TCR library. Both iRepertoire HTBI primers and Arm-PCR of CDR3 regions were used to build the TCR beta libraries. Per the study methods: Identification yielded approximately 66 TRBV and 13 to 15 TRBJ segments across samples. TCRdb reanalysed the multiplex PCR reads using MiXCR and keeps one entry per CDR3 protein. V and J calls and clone size were set by TCRdb, not the authors. The sample shows under 800,000 distinct CDR3 sequences, around 15% of them seen only once. Study-level points and caveats: New patients shared fewer public clonotypes (over 900) than persistent patients did (2,741). Persistent disease samples used TRBV28, TRBJ1-2 and TRBJ2-5 preferentially.

The sample also formed part of further work on T cells in Graves' hyperthyroidism and ophthalmopathy. That study reports: A median around 6.4 months before onset, the model predicted ophthalmopathy.

The chain carries TRBV12-3 or TRBV12-4 and TRBJ2-7; possibly TRBD1 for D (6 bases). Sequencing was performed on peripheral blood mononuclear cells (PBMCs), taken at new diagnosis, from a patient treated with antithyroid drugs. The sequence came from a woman aged 25-40 years with Graves disease. CDR3 bases: TGTGCCAGCAGTCCTCCGGGACACCCAGCCGAGCAGTACTTC. Protein sequence: CASSPPGHPAEQYF.